One T cell receptor beta chain is described in this entry. The CDR3 has 17 residues. The V and J ends lost 5 bases and 3 bases respectively, with 20 bases between them. Germline CDR1 LNHDA, CDR2 SQIVND (reference sequence). The table came from immunoSEQ multiplex PCR; TCRdb's copy has only in-frame clones and leaves some out. The sample has approximately 230,000 clones; 79% are singletons. This sample was taken from a study of blood T cell repertoires in COVID-19. The overall study: There were acute and convalescent COVID-19 samples, and they came from the United States, Italy and Spain. PBMCs, B-cell-depleted T cells, or T cells provided the cDNA or gDNA that made up the material.

The V call is TRBV19, the J call TRBJ1-3, with D hard to call. The receptor was derived from a woman in her 40s with active or convalescent COVID-19. The sequencing sample was made of peripheral blood. In DNA form, the CDR3 reads TGTGCCAGTAGTTTCCGACCGGCCCGAGGAGGTGGAAACACCATATATTTT. Encoded protein: CASSFRPARGGGNTIYF.